The T cell receptor beta chain under discussion was sequenced for a study of blood T cell repertoires in COVID-19. Study as a whole: Donors in the United States, Italy and Spain gave samples during acute or convalescent COVID-19. PBMCs, B-cell-depleted T cells, or T cells provided the cDNA or gDNA that made up the material.

Germline V gene sequence: CDR1 KGHSH, CDR2 LQKENI. The CDR3 totals 14 residues. V was pared by 2 bases and J by 1 base, with 8 bases between. As processed by the authors: Estimated nucleated cell counts came from reference gene primer amplification. Produced via immunoSEQ multiplex PCR; TCRdb's table is partial and in-frame only. D and trimming come from the DNA, and the V and J calls and clone size come from that table. Of roughly 140,000 clones listed, 70% to 90% are singletons. The chain employs TRBV18 and TRBJ1-2, with unresolved D. The clonotype was recovered from an elderly woman with acute or convalescent COVID-19. Sequencing was performed on peripheral blood. CDR3 sequence (DNA): TGTGCCAGCTCACCAAGCACTGATAACTATGGCTACACCTTC. Amino acid sequence: CASSPSTDNYGYTF.